This is a list of T cell receptor beta chains from one sample in a study of T-cell reconstitution after alpha-beta-depleted transplantation in children. MiXCR, applied by TCRdb to the PCR reads, yields one record per CDR3 protein. The repertoire holds hundreds of thousands of distinct CDR3 sequences, with about 11% as singletons. This specimen was PBMCs from the stem cell graft donor, taken from the stem cell graft. These TCRs come from a human donor who donated a stem cell graft to a child with acute lymphoblastic leukemia. Each CDR3 is given with its conserved first and last residue. A D gene is named only where the DNA matches it firmly. The listing skips clone size in some rows; elsewhere it reads once, few, many or a size class.

v_gene: TRBV6-1
j_gene: TRBJ2-2
abundance: -
d_gene: -
CDR3aa: CASSLPSRGENTGELFF
CDR3nt: TGTGCCAGCAGCCTACCCTCTCGCGGAGAGAACACCGGGGAGCTGTTTTTT

v_gene: TRBV4-3
j_gene: TRBJ2-5
abundance: many
d_gene: -
CDR3aa: CASSQGRRAAETQYF
CDR3nt: TGCGCCAGCAGCCAAGGGAGAAGGGCTGCCGAGACCCAGTACTTC

v_gene: TRBV4-3
j_gene: TRBJ2-2
abundance: few
d_gene: -
CDR3aa: CASSQDPGGSNTGELFF
CDR3nt: TGCGCCAGCAGCCAAGATCCTGGCGGGTCAAACACCGGGGAGCTGTTTTTT

v_gene: TRBV20-1
j_gene: TRBJ1-3
abundance: few
d_gene: -
CDR3aa: CSARHAASSGNTIYF
CDR3nt: TGCAGTGCCCGACACGCCGCGAGCTCTGGAAACACCATATATTTT

v_gene: TRBV7-9
j_gene: TRBJ2-7
abundance: -
d_gene: -
CDR3aa: CASSLAALTGRPYEQYF
CDR3nt: TGTGCCAGCAGCTTAGCGGCATTAACCGGACGGCCCTACGAGCAGTACTTC

v_gene: TRBV5-1
j_gene: TRBJ2-1
abundance: many
d_gene: -
CDR3aa: CASSFRTNNEQFF
CDR3nt: TGCGCCAGCAGCTTCAGGACAAACAATGAGCAGTTCTTC

v_gene: TRBV7-2
j_gene: TRBJ1-2
abundance: -
d_gene: -
CDR3aa: CASSLERRGYGYTF
CDR3nt: TGTGCCAGCAGCCTAGAGCGGCGAGGATATGGCTACACCTTC

v_gene: TRBV9
j_gene: TRBJ2-3
abundance: many
d_gene: -
CDR3aa: CASSGWTDTQYF
CDR3nt: TGTGCCAGCAGCGGTTGGACAGATACGCAGTATTTT

v_gene: TRBV5-1
j_gene: TRBJ2-7
abundance: many
d_gene: TRBD2
CDR3aa: CASRKSGGGYEQYF
CDR3nt: TGCGCCAGCCGCAAATCGGGGGGAGGCTACGAGCAGTACTTC

v_gene: TRBV28
j_gene: TRBJ2-3
abundance: many
d_gene: -
CDR3aa: CASWGGLGTDTQYF
CDR3nt: TGTGCCAGCTGGGGGGGCCTTGGCACAGATACGCAGTATTTT

v_gene: TRBV18
j_gene: TRBJ2-3
abundance: many
d_gene: TRBD1
CDR3aa: CASSPPRDRGRADTQYF
CDR3nt: TGTGCCAGCTCACCACCCCGGGACAGGGGGCGGGCAGATACGCAGTATTTT

v_gene: TRBV29-1
j_gene: TRBJ1-1
abundance: many
d_gene: TRBD1
CDR3aa: CSVDSRDRDTEAFF
CDR3nt: TGCAGCGTTGATTCCCGGGACAGGGACACTGAAGCTTTCTTT

v_gene: TRBV20-1
j_gene: TRBJ2-7
abundance: many
d_gene: TRBD2
CDR3aa: CSARGTSGLYEQYF
CDR3nt: TGCAGTGCTAGAGGGACTAGCGGCCTCTACGAGCAGTACTTC

v_gene: TRBV11-2
j_gene: TRBJ2-2
abundance: many
d_gene: -
CDR3aa: CASSSVRGTGELFF
CDR3nt: TGTGCCAGCAGCTCGGTCAGAGGCACCGGGGAGCTGTTTTTT

v_gene: TRBV20-1
j_gene: TRBJ2-3
abundance: -
d_gene: -
CDR3aa: CSALEIGGGIPTDTQYF
CDR3nt: TGCAGTGCTTTAGAAATCGGAGGTGGGATCCCGACAGATACGCAGTATTTT

v_gene: TRBV7-9
j_gene: TRBJ2-2
abundance: many
d_gene: -
CDR3aa: CASSPDGELFF
CDR3nt: TGTGCCAGCAGTCCTGACGGGGAGCTGTTTTTT

v_gene: TRBV6-5
j_gene: TRBJ2-7
abundance: many
d_gene: -
CDR3aa: CASSYGTEYEQYF
CDR3nt: TGTGCCAGCAGTTACGGGACGGAATACGAGCAGTACTTC